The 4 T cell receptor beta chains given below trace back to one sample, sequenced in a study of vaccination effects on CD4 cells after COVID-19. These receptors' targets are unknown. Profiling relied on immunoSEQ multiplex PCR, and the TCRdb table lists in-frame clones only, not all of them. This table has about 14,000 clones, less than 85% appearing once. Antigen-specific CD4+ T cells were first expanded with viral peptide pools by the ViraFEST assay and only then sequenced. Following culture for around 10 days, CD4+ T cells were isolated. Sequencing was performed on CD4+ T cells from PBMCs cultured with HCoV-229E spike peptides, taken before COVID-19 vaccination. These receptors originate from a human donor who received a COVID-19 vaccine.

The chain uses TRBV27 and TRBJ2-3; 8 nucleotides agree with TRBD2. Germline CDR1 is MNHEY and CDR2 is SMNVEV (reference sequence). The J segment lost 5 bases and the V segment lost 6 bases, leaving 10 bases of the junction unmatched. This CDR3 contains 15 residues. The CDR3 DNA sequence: TGTGCCAGCAGCGTCTGGCGGGGGGATCAAGATACGCAGTATTTT. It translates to CASSVWRGDQDTQYF.

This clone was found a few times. In DNA form, the CDR3 reads TGTGCCAGCAGCCAGATAGGCAATGAGCAGTTCTTC. It translates to CASSQIGNEQFF. This chain links TRBV5-4 with TRBJ2-1; D gene unclear. V was shortened by 4 bases and J by 6 bases, with 8 bases between the two germline ends. The CDR3 is 12 amino acids. Germline V lookup: CDR1 SGHNT, CDR2 YYREEE (reference sequence).

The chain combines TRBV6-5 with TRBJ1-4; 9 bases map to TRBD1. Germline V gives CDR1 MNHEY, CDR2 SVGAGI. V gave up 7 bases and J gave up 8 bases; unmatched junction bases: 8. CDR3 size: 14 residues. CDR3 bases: TGTGCCAGCAAGCGGACAGGGGACGGGGAAAAACTGTTTTTT. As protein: CASKRTGDGEKLFF.

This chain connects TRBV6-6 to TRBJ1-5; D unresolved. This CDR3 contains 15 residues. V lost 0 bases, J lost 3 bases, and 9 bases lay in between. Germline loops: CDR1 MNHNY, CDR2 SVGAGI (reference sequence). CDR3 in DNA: TGTGCCAGCAGTTACTCGGTTCTTGACAATCAGCCCCAGCATTTT. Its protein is CASSYSVLDNQPQHF.